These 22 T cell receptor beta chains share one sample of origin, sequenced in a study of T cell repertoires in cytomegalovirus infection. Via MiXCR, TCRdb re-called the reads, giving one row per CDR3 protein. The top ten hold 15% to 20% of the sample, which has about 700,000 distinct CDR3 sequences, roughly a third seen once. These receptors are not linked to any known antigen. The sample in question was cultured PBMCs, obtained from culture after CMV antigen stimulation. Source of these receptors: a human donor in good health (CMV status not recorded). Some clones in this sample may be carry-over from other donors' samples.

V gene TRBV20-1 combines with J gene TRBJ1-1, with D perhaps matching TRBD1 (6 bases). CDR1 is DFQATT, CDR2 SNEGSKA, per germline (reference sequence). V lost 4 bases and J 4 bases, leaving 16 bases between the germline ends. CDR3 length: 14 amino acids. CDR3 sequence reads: CSAIKGGPGTEAFF. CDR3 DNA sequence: TGCAGTGCTATAAAGGGGGGTCCGGGCACTGAAGCTTTCTTT.

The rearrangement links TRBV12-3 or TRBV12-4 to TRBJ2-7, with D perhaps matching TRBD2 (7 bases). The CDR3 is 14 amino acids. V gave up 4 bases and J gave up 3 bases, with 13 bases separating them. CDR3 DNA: TGTGCCAGCAGTTCCGGGGGCGGGGGCTACGAGCAGTACTTC. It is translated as CASSSGGGGYEQYF.

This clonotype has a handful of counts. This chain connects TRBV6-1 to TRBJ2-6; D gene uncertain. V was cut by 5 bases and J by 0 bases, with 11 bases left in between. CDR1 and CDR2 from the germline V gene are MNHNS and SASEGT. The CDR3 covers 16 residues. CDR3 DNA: TGTGCCAGCAGTCCGTTGTGGGTCTCTGGGGCCAACGTCCTGACTTTC. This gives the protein CASSPLWVSGANVLTF.

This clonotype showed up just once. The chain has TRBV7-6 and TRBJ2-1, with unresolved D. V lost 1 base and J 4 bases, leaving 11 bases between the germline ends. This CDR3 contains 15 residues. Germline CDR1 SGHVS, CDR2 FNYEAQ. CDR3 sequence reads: CASSLGVEVYNEQFF. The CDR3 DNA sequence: TGTGCCAGCAGCTTAGGGGTAGAGGTTTACAATGAGCAGTTCTTC.

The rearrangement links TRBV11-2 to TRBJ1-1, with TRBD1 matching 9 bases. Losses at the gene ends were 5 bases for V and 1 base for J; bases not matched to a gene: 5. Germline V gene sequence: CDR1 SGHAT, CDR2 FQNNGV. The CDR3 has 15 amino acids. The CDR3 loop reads CASSTLTGGNTEAFF. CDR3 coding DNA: TGTGCCAGCAGCACCCTGACAGGGGGGAACACTGAAGCTTTCTTT. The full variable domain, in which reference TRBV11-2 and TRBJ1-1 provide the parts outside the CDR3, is EAGVAQSPRYKIIEKRQSVAFWCNPISGHATLYWYQQILGQGPKLLIQFQNNGVVDDSQLPKDRFSAERLKGVDSTLKIQPAKLEDSAVYLCASSTLTGGNTEAFFGQGTRLTVV.

Here the CDR3 DNA reads TGTGCCAGCAGCTTCGGGGTCAACGAGCAGTACTTC. Translating gives CASSFGVNEQYF. The chain links TRBV7-9 to TRBJ2-7; perhaps TRBD2 as D (5 bases). V lost 3 bases and J lost 5, with 8 bases in between. The CDR3 has 12 residues. The germline V gene has CDR1 SEHNR and CDR2 FQNEAQ (reference sequence).

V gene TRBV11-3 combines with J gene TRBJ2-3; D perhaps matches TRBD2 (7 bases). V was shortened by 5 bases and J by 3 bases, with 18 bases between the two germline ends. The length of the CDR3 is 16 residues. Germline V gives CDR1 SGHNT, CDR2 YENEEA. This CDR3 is CASSRGGGRRTDTQYF. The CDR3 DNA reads TGTGCCAGCAGCCGAGGGGGGGGCCGGCGGACAGATACGCAGTATTTT. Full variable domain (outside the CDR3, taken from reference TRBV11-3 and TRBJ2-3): EAGVVQSPRYKIIEKKQPVAFWCNPISGHNTLYWYLQNLGQGPELLIRYENEEAVDDSQLPKDRFSAERLKGVDSTLKIQPAELGDSAVYLCASSRGGGRRTDTQYFGPGTRLTVL.

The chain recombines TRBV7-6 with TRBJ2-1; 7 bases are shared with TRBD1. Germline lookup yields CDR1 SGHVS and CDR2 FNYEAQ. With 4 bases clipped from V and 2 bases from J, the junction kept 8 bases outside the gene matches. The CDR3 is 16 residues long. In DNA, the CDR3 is TGTGCCAGCAGCTCCCTACAGGGGTCCACCTACAATGAGCAGTTCTTC. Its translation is CASSSLQGSTYNEQFF.

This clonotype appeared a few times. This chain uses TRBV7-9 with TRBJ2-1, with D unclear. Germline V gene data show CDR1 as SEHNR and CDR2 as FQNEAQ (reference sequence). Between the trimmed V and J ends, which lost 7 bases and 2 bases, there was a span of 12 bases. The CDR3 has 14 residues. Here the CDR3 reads CASKGSAAYNEQFF. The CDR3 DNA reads TGTGCCAGCAAGGGCAGCGCGGCCTACAATGAGCAGTTCTTC.

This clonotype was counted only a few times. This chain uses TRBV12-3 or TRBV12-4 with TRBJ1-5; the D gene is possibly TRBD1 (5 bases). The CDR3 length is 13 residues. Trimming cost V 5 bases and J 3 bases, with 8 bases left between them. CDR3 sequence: CASSGTHNQPQHF. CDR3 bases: TGTGCCAGCAGTGGGACCCACAATCAGCCCCAGCATTTT.

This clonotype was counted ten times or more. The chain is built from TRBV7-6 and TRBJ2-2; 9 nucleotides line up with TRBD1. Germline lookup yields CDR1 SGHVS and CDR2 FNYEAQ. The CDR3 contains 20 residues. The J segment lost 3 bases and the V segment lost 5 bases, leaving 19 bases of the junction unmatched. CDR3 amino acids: CASSSGTGGLRKVDTGELFF. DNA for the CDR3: TGTGCCAGCAGCAGTGGCACAGGGGGCCTCAGAAAGGTGGACACCGGGGAGCTGTTTTTT.

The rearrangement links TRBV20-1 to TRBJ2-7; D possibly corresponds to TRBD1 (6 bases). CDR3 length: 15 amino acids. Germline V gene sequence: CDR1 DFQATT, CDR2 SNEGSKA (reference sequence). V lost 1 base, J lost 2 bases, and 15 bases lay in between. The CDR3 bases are TGCAGTGCTAGAGTCCACCGGGACATCACCTACGAGCAGTACTTC. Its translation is CSARVHRDITYEQYF.

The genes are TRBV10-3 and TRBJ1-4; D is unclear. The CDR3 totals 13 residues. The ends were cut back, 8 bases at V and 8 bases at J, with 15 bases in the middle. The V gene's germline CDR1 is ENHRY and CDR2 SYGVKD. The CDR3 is CAIRRVDKEKLFF. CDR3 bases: TGTGCCATCCGTAGGGTGGATAAGGAAAAACTGTTTTTT.

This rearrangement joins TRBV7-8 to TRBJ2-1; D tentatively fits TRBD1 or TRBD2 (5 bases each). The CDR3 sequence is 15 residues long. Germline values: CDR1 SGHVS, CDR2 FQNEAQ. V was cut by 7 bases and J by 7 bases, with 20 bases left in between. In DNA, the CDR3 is TGTGCCAGCAAGAAAAGCGGTGGTGGGGGAAATGAGCAGTTCTTC. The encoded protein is CASKKSGGGGNEQFF.

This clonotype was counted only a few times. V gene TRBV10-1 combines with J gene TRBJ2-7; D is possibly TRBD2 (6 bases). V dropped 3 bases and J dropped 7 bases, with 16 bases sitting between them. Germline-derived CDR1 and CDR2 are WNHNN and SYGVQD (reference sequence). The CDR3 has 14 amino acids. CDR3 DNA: TGCGCCAGCAGTGACGGGACTCCCGGAGGGGAGCAGTACTTC. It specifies CASSDGTPGGEQYF.

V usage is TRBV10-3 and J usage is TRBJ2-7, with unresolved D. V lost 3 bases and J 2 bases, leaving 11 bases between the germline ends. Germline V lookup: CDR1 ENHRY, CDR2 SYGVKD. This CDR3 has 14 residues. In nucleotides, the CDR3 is TGTGCCATCAGTGACCGAGACGTTACCTACGAGCAGTACTTC. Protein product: CAISDRDVTYEQYF.

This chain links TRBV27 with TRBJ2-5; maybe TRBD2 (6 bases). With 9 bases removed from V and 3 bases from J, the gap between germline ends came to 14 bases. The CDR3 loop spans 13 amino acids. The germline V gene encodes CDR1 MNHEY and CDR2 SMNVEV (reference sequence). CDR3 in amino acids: CARPPSEEETQYF. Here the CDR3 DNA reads TGTGCCAGGCCGCCTAGCGAGGAAGAGACCCAGTACTTC.

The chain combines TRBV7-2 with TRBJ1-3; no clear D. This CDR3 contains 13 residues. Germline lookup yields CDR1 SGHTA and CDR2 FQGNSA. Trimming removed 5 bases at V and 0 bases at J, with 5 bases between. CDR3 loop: CASSVISGNTIYF. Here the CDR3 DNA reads TGTGCCAGCAGCGTGATCTCTGGAAACACCATATATTTT.

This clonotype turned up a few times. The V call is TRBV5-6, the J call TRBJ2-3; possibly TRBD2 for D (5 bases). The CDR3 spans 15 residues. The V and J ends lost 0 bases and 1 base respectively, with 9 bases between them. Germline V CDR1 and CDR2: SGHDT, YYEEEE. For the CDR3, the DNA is TGTGCCAGCAGCTTGGCGGGAACGCGCACAGATACGCAGTATTTT. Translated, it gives CASSLAGTRTDTQYF.

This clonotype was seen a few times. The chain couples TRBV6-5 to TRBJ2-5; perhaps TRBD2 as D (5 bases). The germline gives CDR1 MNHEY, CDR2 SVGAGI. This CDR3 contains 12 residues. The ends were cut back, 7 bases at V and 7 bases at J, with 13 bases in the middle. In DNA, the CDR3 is TGTGCCAGCACCGAGGACTTTGGGACCCAGTACTTC. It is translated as CASTEDFGTQYF.

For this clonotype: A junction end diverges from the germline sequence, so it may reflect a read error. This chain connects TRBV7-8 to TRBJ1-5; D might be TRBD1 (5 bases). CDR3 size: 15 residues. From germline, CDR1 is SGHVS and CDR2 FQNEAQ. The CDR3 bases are TGTGTCAGCAGCTTAAGGGAGGGGATGGAACAGCCCCAGCATTTT. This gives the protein CVSSLREGMEQPQHF.

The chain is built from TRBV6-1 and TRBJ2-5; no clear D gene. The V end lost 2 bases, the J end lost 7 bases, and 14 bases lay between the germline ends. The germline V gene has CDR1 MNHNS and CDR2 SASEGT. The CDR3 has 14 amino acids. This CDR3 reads CASSETWSIGTQYF. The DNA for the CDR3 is TGTGCCAGCAGTGAAACCTGGAGTATAGGGACCCAGTACTTC.